What follows is one T cell receptor (beta chain) and its context. V was clipped by 2 bases and J by 2 bases, with 17 bases between them. This CDR3 is 16 amino acids long. Germline V lookup: CDR1 SGHKS, CDR2 YYEKEE (reference sequence). This sample was included in a study of cytomegalovirus exposure and HLA in healthy donors. Turning to the study itself: Prior work identified 100 million to 130 million unique TCR beta sequences in roughly 180 million T cells.

The PCR contained 60 Vbeta and 13 Jbeta primers. Sequenced by immunoSEQ multiplex PCR; TCRdb stores in-frame clones only, minus some. The data contain under 120,000 clones, around two thirds of them singletons. The V and J genes are TRBV5-5 and TRBJ2-7; D is perhaps TRBD1 (6 bases). Specimen: PBMCs. The receptor was derived from a young man in good health and CMV-seropositive. CDR3 in amino acids: CASSFLVDPGAYEQYF. CDR3 sequence (DNA): TGTGCCAGCAGCTTTTTGGTTGACCCAGGGGCCTACGAGCAGTACTTC.